The 27 T cell receptor beta chains below were found in one sample sequenced in a study of T cell changes during pregnancy in multiple sclerosis. The assay was immunoSEQ multiplex PCR, and TCRdb's table has in-frame clones only and misses some. The table lists 30,000 to 50,000 clones, roughly nine tenths of them singletons, with approximately 0.46% in the top ten. Sequencing used CD4+ T cells from peripheral blood mononuclear cells, obtained in the third trimester of pregnancy. The receptors were sampled from a female donor in good health, enrolled as a control in a pregnancy study.

This rearrangement joins TRBV6-4 to TRBJ2-2; 9 bases line up with TRBD1. CDR3 length: 15 residues. Trimming cost V 5 bases and J 3 bases; bases outside gene matches: 4. Germline V gives CDR1 MRHNA, CDR2 SNTAGT. In nucleotides, the CDR3 is TGTGCCAGCAGTCCCGGGACAGGGCACACCGGGGAGCTGTTTTTT. Translation: CASSPGTGHTGELFF.

J is TRBJ2-1 and V is TRBV7-9; possible D gene TRBD1, 5 bases. Germline V lookup: CDR1 SEHNR, CDR2 FQNEAQ (reference sequence). The CDR3 has 15 residues. Deletions cut 3 bases from V and 8 bases from J, with 17 bases between. The CDR3 spells CASSLPGSTSDEQFF. The CDR3 DNA follows: TGTGCCAGCAGCTTGCCAGGGTCCACCTCCGATGAGCAGTTCTTC.

The chain joins TRBV6-5 to TRBJ1-3; D uncertain. The V end lost 11 bases, the J end lost 8 bases, and 13 bases lay between the germline ends. Per the germline V gene, CDR1 is MNHEY and CDR2 is SVGAGI. The CDR3 contains 11 residues. The CDR3 spells CAGLSWHTIYF. CDR3 nucleotides: TGTGCCGGGCTATCTTGGCACACCATATATTTT.

The chain employs TRBV7-9 and TRBJ2-5; 11 bases are a match to TRBD2. V was clipped by 5 bases and J by 3 bases; unmatched bases: 5. The CDR3 loop spans 15 amino acids. The V gene's germline CDR1 is SEHNR and CDR2 FQNEAQ (reference sequence). CDR3 sequence reads: CASSGGTSGKETQYF. In nucleotides, the CDR3 is TGTGCCAGCAGCGGGGGGACTAGCGGAAAAGAGACCCAGTACTTC.

The V and J genes are TRBV18 and TRBJ1-1, with D maybe TRBD1 (5 bases). The CDR3 contains 13 residues. Germline CDR1 KGHSH, CDR2 LQKENI. V was pared by 4 bases and J by 7 bases, with 13 bases between. The CDR3 loop reads CASSRTGINEAFF. The CDR3 DNA reads TGTGCCAGCTCACGAACAGGAATCAATGAAGCTTTCTTT.

This chain links TRBV18 with TRBJ1-1; 11 nucleotides agree with TRBD1. The CDR3 contains 14 residues. The V segment lost 5 bases and the J segment 4 bases; nucleotides outside the gene matches: 3. The germline V gene has CDR1 KGHSH and CDR2 LQKENI. CDR3 protein: CASSKGQGATEAFF. In DNA form, the CDR3 reads TGTGCCAGCTCAAAAGGACAGGGGGCCACTGAAGCTTTCTTT.

This clone has just one count. V usage is TRBV5-4 and J usage is TRBJ2-2, with 11 bases matching TRBD2. Losses at the gene ends were 1 base for V and 0 bases for J; bases not matched to a gene: 2. The CDR3 runs to 17 residues. Germline CDR1 SGHNT, CDR2 YYREEE (reference sequence). CDR3 in amino acids: CASSLLTSGTNTGELFF. The DNA of the CDR3 is TGTGCCAGCAGCTTGCTGACTAGCGGGACGAACACCGGGGAGCTGTTTTTT.

The chain uses TRBV7-8 and TRBJ2-2; D possibly corresponds to TRBD2 (5 bases). CDR3 length: 15 residues. The germline V gene encodes CDR1 SGHVS and CDR2 FQNEAQ. V was cut by 8 bases and J by 2 bases, with 15 bases left in between. The CDR3 sequence is CASGKVGVNTGELFF. The CDR3 nucleotides read TGTGCCAGCGGAAAAGTGGGAGTAAACACCGGGGAGCTGTTTTTT.

The chain combines TRBV7-9 with TRBJ1-1; no definite D call. This CDR3 comprises 13 residues. Germline assignment: CDR1 SEHNR and CDR2 FQNEAQ (reference sequence). The V and J ends lost 3 bases and 4 bases respectively, with 9 bases between them. CDR3 DNA: TGTGCCAGCAGCTTCACGGTTTCCACTGAAGCTTTCTTT. It encodes CASSFTVSTEAFF.

On this clone: The junction departs from germline at one end; a sequencing error may be responsible. The genes are TRBV7-9 and TRBJ1-1; 7 positions agree with TRBD1. Germline V gives CDR1 SEHNR, CDR2 FQNEAQ (reference sequence). This CDR3 region has 9 residues. CDR3 coding DNA: TGTGCCAGCAGCCGGACAGGCCTCTTT. This encodes CASSRTGLF. The variable domain in full, completed from reference TRBV7-9 and TRBJ1-1, reads DTGVSQNPRHKITKRGQNVTFRCDPISEHNRLYWYRQTLGQGPEFLTYFQNEAQLEKSRLLSDRFSAERPKGSFSTLEIQRTEQGDSAMYLCASSRTGLFGQGTRLTVV.

The J gene is TRBJ1-1, the V gene TRBV27; D may be TRBD1 (5 bases). This CDR3 contains 15 residues. Trimming took 5 bases from V and 2 from J, leaving 15 bases between them. Germline CDR1 reads MNHEY; CDR2 reads SMNVEV (reference sequence). In DNA form, the CDR3 reads TGTGCCAGCAGTACGGCCTCGGGGGTAAACACTGAAGCTTTCTTT. Its translation is CASSTASGVNTEAFF.

V is TRBV21-1 and J is TRBJ1-1; the table's D call of TRBD1 was not tested on the DNA. TRBV21-1 is a pseudogene. CDR3 size: 18 residues. The CDR3 DNA is TGTGCCAGCAGCAGGAATAGGGACAGGGGAGTTGGGAACACTGAAGCTTTCTTT. Its translation is CASSRNRDRGVGNTEAFF.

To note about this clone: An end of the junction does not agree with germline; a read error may underlie this. The V and J genes are TRBV7-7 and TRBJ1-3; D is possibly TRBD1 (5 bases). This CDR3 has 15 amino acids. The germline CDR1 and CDR2 sequences are SSHAT and FNYEAQ (reference sequence). This CDR3 is CASSPSGGAGNTIYF. In DNA form, the CDR3 reads TGTGCTAGCAGCCCTAGCGGGGGGGCTGGAAACACCATATATTTT. The full variable domain, with the rest looked up from reference TRBV7-7 and TRBJ1-3, is GAGVSQSPRYKVTKRGQDVTLRCDPISSHATLYWYQQALGQGPEFLTYFNYEAQPDKSGLPSDRFSAERPEGSISTLTIQRTEQRDSAMYRCASSPSGGAGNTIYFGEGSWLTVV.

The chain couples TRBV7-8 to TRBJ1-5; possibly TRBD1 for D (5 bases). Germline lookup yields CDR1 SGHVS and CDR2 FQNEAQ. The length of the CDR3 is 17 residues. V was shortened by 5 bases and J by 5 bases, with 22 bases between the two germline ends. DNA for the CDR3: TGTGCCAGCAGCAATATATGGGGCAGGGCGGGGGATCAGCCCCAGCATTTT. Protein product: CASSNIWGRAGDQPQHF. The full variable domain, with the rest looked up from reference TRBV7-8 and TRBJ1-5, is GAGVSQSPRYKVAKRGQDVALRCDPISGHVSLFWYQQALGQGPEFLTYFQNEAQLDKSGLPSDRFFAERPEGSVSTLKIQRTQQEDSAVYLCASSNIWGRAGDQPQHFGDGTRLSIL.

The table lists this clone with a count of one. The chain has TRBV5-4 and TRBJ2-1, with 8 bases fitting TRBD2. CDR1 and CDR2 (germline): SGHNT, YYREEE (reference sequence). V trimming: 4 bases; J trimming: 7 bases; junction bases outside the gene matches: 10. This CDR3 is built from 15 residues. As DNA, the CDR3 is TGTGCCAGCAGCCCTGCGGGACTAGTTGGTAATGAGCAGTTCTTC. Translation gives CASSPAGLVGNEQFF.

The genes are TRBV6-1 and TRBJ2-7; 11 positions agree with TRBD1. This CDR3 has 15 residues. CDR1 MNHNS and CDR2 SASEGT come from the germline V gene. V trimming: 0 bases; J trimming: 7 bases; junction bases outside the gene matches: 5. CDR3 in DNA: TGTGCCAGCAGTGAAGCACGGACAGGGGGCGAAGAGCAGTACTTC. The encoded protein is CASSEARTGGEEQYF.

The chain is built from TRBV7-2 and TRBJ2-1, with a tentative D call TRBD2 (7 bases). Germline V gene lookup returns CDR1 SGHTA and CDR2 FQGNSA. Trimming took off 1 base at V and 4 bases at J, with 17 bases between the two ends. The CDR3 length is 17 residues. CDR3 protein: CASSLEIMRGGYNEQFF. The CDR3 DNA sequence: TGTGCCAGCAGCTTAGAGATCATGAGGGGGGGGTACAATGAGCAGTTCTTC.

The genes are TRBV29-1 and TRBJ1-1; unclear D gene. V was pared by 0 bases and J by 1 base, with 9 bases between. Germline lookup yields CDR1 SQVTM and CDR2 ANQGSEA. CDR3 length: 14 amino acids. The CDR3: CSVEDRRGNTEAFF. The CDR3, as DNA: TGCAGCGTTGAAGATCGGAGAGGGAACACTGAAGCTTTCTTT.

The chain has TRBV18 and TRBJ2-1; tentative D call: TRBD1 (6 bases). V lost 1 base to trimming and J lost 8 bases, with 12 bases between them. The CDR3 contains 14 residues. CDR1 and CDR2 from the germline V gene are KGHSH and LQKENI. This CDR3 reads CASSPRSGVDEQFF. The CDR3 region has the DNA TGTGCCAGCTCACCACGTTCAGGGGTCGATGAGCAGTTCTTC.

This clone was recorded only once. This chain joins TRBV18 and TRBJ2-5, with D perhaps TRBD1 (6 bases). V was cut by 0 bases and J by 2 bases, with 7 bases left in between. CDR3 length equals 14 residues. In germline, CDR1 is KGHSH, CDR2 LQKENI. Written as DNA, the CDR3 is TGTGCCAGCTCACCACCGGGGGCTCAAGAGACCCAGTACTTC. It is translated as CASSPPGAQETQYF. The full variable domain, with the rest looked up from reference TRBV18 and TRBJ2-5, is NAGVMQNPRHLVRRRGQEARLRCSPMKGHSHVYWYRQLPEEGLKFMVYLQKENIIDESGMPKERFSAEFPKEGPSILRIQQVVRGDSAAYFCASSPPGAQETQYFGPGTRLLVL.

This chain uses TRBV11-2 with TRBJ2-1, with 8 bases identical to TRBD2. With V trimmed by 3 bases and J by 4 bases, 8 bases remained unmatched. Germline CDR1 and CDR2: SGHAT and FQNNGV. The CDR3 consists of 16 residues. CDR3 DNA: TGTGCCAGCAGCTTTGGACTAGCCGAGTGGTACAATGAGCAGTTCTTC. It codes for CASSFGLAEWYNEQFF.

With regard to this clone: One junction end does not reproduce the germline sequence, and a read error may be involved. The chain has TRBV30 and TRBJ1-6; the D is unclear. Germline lookup yields CDR1 GTSNPN and CDR2 SVGIG (reference sequence). The CDR3 is 11 amino acids. CDR3: CAFGDWNYRFF. The CDR3 nucleotides are TGTGCCTTTGGAGATTGGAACTACCGCTTCTTT.

The chain is built from TRBV23-1 and TRBJ2-1; perhaps TRBD1 as D (5 bases). TRBV23-1 falls under the ORF class, with uncertain function. Trimming shortened V by 0 bases and J by 5 bases, and 11 bases separated the two germline ends. The CDR3 runs 15 residues. In DNA form, the CDR3 reads TGCGCCAGCAGTCAATCCCCGGACACAGACAATGAGCAGTTCTTC. Encoded protein: CASSQSPDTDNEQFF.

The chain links TRBV5-1 to TRBJ2-2; TRBD1 matches 9 bases. Losses at the gene ends were 4 bases for V and 7 bases for J; bases not matched to a gene: 8. The CDR3 has 15 residues. Germline V gene sequence: CDR1 SGHRS, CDR2 YFSETQ. DNA for the CDR3: TGCGCCAGCAGCAGAGGGACAGGGAATAACGGGGAGCTGTTTTTT. This encodes CASSRGTGNNGELFF.

The chain carries TRBV2 and TRBJ1-5; TRBD1 agrees at 11 bases. The germline gives CDR1 SNHLY, CDR2 FYNNEI. This CDR3 spans 14 amino acids. V lost 7 bases to trimming and J lost 6 bases; unmatched junction nucleotides: 5. The CDR3 sequence is CASTGTGGLQPQHF. CDR3 bases: TGTGCCAGCACCGGGACAGGGGGGCTTCAGCCCCAGCATTTT.

The chain uses TRBV30 and TRBJ2-1, with 9 positions matching TRBD1. The CDR3 is 14 residues long. CDR1 is GTSNPN, CDR2 SVGIG, per germline (reference sequence). V dropped 0 bases and J dropped 6; count of bases not matched to a gene: 3. DNA for the CDR3: TGTGCCTGGAGTGTAGGGACAGGGTTCAATGAGCAGTTCTTC. Translated: CAWSVGTGFNEQFF.

The V and J genes are TRBV7-3 and TRBJ2-3, with TRBD1 matching 10 bases. This CDR3 spans 15 amino acids. Trimming at V came to 3 bases and at J to 6 bases, leaving 6 bases not matched to a gene. From germline, CDR1 is SGHTA and CDR2 FQGTGA. CDR3 sequence: CASSFTGTGADTQYF. The CDR3 DNA sequence: TGTGCCAGCAGCTTCACCGGGACAGGGGCCGATACGCAGTATTTT.